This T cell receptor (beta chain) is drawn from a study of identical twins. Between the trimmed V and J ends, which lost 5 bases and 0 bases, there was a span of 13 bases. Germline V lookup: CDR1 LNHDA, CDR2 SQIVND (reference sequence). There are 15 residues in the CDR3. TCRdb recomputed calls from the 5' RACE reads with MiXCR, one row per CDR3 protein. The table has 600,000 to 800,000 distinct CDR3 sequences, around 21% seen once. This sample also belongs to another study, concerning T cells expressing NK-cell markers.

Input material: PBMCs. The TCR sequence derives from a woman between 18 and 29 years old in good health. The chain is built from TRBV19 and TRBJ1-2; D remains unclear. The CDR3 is CASSPGRVSNYGYTF. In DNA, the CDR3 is TGTGCCAGTAGTCCAGGACGTGTGTCTAACTATGGCTACACCTTC.